This T cell receptor beta chain appears in the sequencing data of a study of Graves' ophthalmopathy and Graves' hyperthyroidism. Study results and limitations: Most thyroid-expanded clonotypes exceeding 0.001 frequency were also found in blood.

Amplification targeted the TCR beta CDR3 regions, with RNA transcripts as the source material. First-round RT-PCR employed HTBI primers, with a second-round multiplex PCR after it. Each CDR3 protein gets one entry after TCRdb re-called the multiplex PCR reads with MiXCR. The sample records some 350,000 distinct CDR3 sequences, approximately 18% being singletons. Pregnancy or lactation, uncontrolled infections and other autoimmune diseases were grounds for excluding patients. Germline assignment: CDR1 MDHEN and CDR2 SYDVKM. Unmatched junction bases numbered 9, after V lost 7 bases and J lost 5 bases. The CDR3 covers 14 residues. This clonotype was found many times. Antigen: not known.

This chain connects TRBV28 to TRBJ2-7, with TRBD2 matching over 9 bases. The clonotype comes from an adult woman with stable Graves' hyperthyroidism. Sequenced: peripheral blood. In DNA, the CDR3 is TGTGCCAGCAAACTAGCGGGTCTTTTGGACGAGCAGTACTTC. Its translation: CASKLAGLLDEQYF.